This TCR beta chain was sequenced for a study of shared clonotypes between healthy human individuals. Germline CDR1 reads LNHDA; CDR2 reads SQIVND (reference sequence). The CDR3 is 13 residues long. Trimming left V 5 bases short and J 0 bases short, with 8 bases between. Here immunoSEQ multiplex PCR was the method, and the copy in TCRdb shows in-frame clones only, minus some. In the table there are around 1.9 million clones, about 92% of which are singletons. The naive CD8 subset, CD45RO-negative cells positively selected for CCR7, excluded terminally differentiated effector memory CD45RA+ cells. Concerning this clone itself: The antigen remains undetermined. Other DNA sequences in the same sample also yield this CDR3.

Study findings and constraints: Richness estimates generally favored naive over memory subsets. Roughly 5% was the fraction of naive CD4 clonotypes found shared across several donors. Rarefaction indicated that sorted-subset sequencing remained incomplete although depth was large.

Sequenced material: naive CD8+ T cells from PBMCs. The V and J genes are TRBV19 and TRBJ2-7; D is possibly TRBD1 (5 bases). The receptor was isolated from a man younger than 35 in good health. Some clones in this sample may be carry-over from other donors' samples. The CDR3: CASSAGISYEQYF. The CDR3, as DNA: TGTGCCAGTAGTGCAGGGATCTCCTACGAGCAGTACTTC. Full variable domain (remainder filled in from reference TRBV19 and TRBJ2-7): DGGITQSPKYLFRKEGQNVTLSCEQNLNHDAMYWYRQDPGQGLRLIYYSQIVNDFQKGDIAEGYSVSREKKESFPLTVTSAQKNPTAFYLCASSAGISYEQYFGPGTRLTVT.